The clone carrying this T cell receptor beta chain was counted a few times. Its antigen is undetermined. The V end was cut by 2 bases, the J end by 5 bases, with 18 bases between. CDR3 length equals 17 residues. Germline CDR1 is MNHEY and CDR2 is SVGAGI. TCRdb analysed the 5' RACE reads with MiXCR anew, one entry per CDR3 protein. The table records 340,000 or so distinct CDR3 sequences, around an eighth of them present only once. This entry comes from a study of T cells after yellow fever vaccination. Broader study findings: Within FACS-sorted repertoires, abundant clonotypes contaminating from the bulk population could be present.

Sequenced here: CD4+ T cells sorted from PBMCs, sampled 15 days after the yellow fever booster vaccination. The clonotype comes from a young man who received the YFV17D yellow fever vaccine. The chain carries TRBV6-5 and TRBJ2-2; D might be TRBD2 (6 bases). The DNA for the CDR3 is TGTGCCAGCAGTTACCCTCATGGGGCGGGGTTAACCGGGGAGCTGTTTTTT. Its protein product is CASSYPHGAGLTGELFF.